The clone carrying this T cell receptor (beta chain) was detected many times. V lost 7 bases and J lost 0, with 6 bases in between. The CDR3 has 12 residues. Germline V CDR1 and CDR2: SNHLY, FYNNEI. Time point noted: newly diagnosed GD, antithyroid drugs for less than 3 months. RNA from PBMCs was the source of the TCR library. Collection of peripheral blood (about 8.8 milliliters) was done using EDTA tubes. This sample stems from a study of regulatory T cells in long-lasting Graves disease. Library construction for TCR beta used iRepertoire HTBI primers and Arm-PCR of CDR3 regions. Per the original methods: Identification across samples found approximately 67 TRBV and 15 or so TRBJ segments. TCRdb fed the multiplex PCR reads into MiXCR, producing one record per CDR3 protein. The authors' filters were not applied to this entry. The profile shows roughly 560,000 distinct CDR3 sequences, 9.5% to 15% of them singletons.

The same data also contributed to another study, on T cells in Graves' hyperthyroidism and ophthalmopathy.

This sequence originates from a woman younger than 45 with Graves disease. The sequenced sample was peripheral blood mononuclear cells (PBMCs), obtained at new diagnosis, from a patient treated with antithyroid drugs. This chain connects TRBV2 to TRBJ1-1; D remains unclear. Here the CDR3 reads CASTRVNTEAFF. For the CDR3, the DNA is TGTGCCAGCACGCGGGTGAACACTGAAGCTTTCTTT.